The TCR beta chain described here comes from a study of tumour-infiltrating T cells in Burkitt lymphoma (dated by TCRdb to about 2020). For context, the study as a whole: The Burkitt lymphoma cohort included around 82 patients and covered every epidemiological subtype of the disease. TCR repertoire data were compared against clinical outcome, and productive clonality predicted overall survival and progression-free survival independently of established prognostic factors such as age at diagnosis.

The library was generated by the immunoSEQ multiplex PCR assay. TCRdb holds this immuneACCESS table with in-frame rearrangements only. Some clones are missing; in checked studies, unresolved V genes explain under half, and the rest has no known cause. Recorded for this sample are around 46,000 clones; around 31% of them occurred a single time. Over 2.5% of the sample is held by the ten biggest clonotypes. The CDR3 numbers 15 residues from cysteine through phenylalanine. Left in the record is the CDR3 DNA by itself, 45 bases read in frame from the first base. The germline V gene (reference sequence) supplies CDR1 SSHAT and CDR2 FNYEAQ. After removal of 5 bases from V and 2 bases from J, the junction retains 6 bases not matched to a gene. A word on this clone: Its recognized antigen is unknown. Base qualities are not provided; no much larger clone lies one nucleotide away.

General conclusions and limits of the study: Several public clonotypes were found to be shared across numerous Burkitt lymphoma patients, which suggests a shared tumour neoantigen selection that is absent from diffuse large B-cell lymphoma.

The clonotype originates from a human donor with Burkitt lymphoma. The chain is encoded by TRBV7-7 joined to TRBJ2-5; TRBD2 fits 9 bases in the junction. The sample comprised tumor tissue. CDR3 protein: CASSPRLAVQETQYF. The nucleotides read TGTGCCAGCAGCCCCAGACTAGCGGTTCAAGAGACCCAGTACTTC.